This entry features one T cell receptor beta chain sequence. Its binding antigen is unknown. Base quality data are lacking; no much larger clone is found one base away. Sequenced using an Illumina NovaSeq 6000. Using 5'RACE with constant-segment primers, TCRalpha and TCRbeta cDNA libraries were constructed, with sample barcodes and unique molecular identifiers added in the process. Trizol reagent was used to extract RNA from every sample. The libraries were amplified in two PCR steps, and the second step added a second sample barcode and Illumina TruSeq adapters. The libraries were sequenced on an Illumina NovaSeq using 2 x 150 bp paired-end reads. The original pipeline was this. The reads were demultiplexed and collapsed into UMI-guided consensus sequences using migec v1.2.7. Using mixcr v2.1.11, UMI consensuses were aligned to TRA and TRB V and J templates and then assembled into clonotypes. Expanded or contracted clonotypes were those called significant by both edgeR and NoisET, with noise models trained on biological replicates. For edgeR calls, the cutoffs were a false discovery rate-adjusted p below 0.01 and a log2 fold-change threshold of 1. As an exploratory analysis of dynamics, max-normalized trajectories of the 1000 most abundant clonotypes were examined by PCA with hierarchical clustering. Each responding clone was given a CD4 or CD8 phenotype based on the CD4+ and CD8+ repertoires, which had been sequenced separately. The raw public reads went through TCRdb reprocessing: fastp at Q25, MiXCR clone calling, in-frame beta chains kept. Each entry is one CDR3 protein sequence, shown with its most common DNA and genes. It is TCRdb's table, rather than the study itself, that gives the V and J calls and clone size. The sample table lists 130,000 to 150,000 distinct CDR3 sequences, 15% to 20% of them with a count of one. Approximately 2% of the sample goes to the ten largest clones.

Ficoll-Paque density gradient centrifugation was used to isolate PBMCs. CDR1 is given as SGHRS and CDR2 as YFSETQ, both from the germline V gene. Trimming removed 3 bases from V and 0 bases from J, leaving 10 bases between the germline ends. Including cysteine and phenylalanine, the CDR3 has 14 amino acids. Only CDR3 DNA remains: 42 bases, in frame from the first base. This specimen comes from a study of T-cell memory formation after mild COVID-19 (dated by TCRdb to the early 2020s). For context, the study as a whole: Most TCR sequence clusters were specific to one of the two donors. T-cell clones expanding and contracting after mild COVID-19 in two donors were tracked by longitudinal TCRalpha and TCRbeta repertoire sequencing. Two young, previously healthy adult volunteers made up the cohort, one male and one female.

Overall results and qualifications from the work: Balanced CD4/CD8 phenotypes were observed for clones contracting from day 15 to 85, whereas a bias towards CD4+ was observed for a second wave of clones expanding from day 15 to 37. SARS-CoV-2 specificity was not confirmed for the second-wave clones peaking on day 37. The study included only a couple of mild cases, and larger cohorts that include severe cases with pre-infection samples were judged to be necessary. The detection of some responding clones in pre-infection memory suggests that pre-existing cross-reactive memory T cells joined the SARS-CoV-2 response. Contracting CD4+ clones were found mainly in CM and EM memory subsets, while CD8+ clones were enriched in EMRA.

The sample consisted of PBMCs or a T cell subset sorted from them (not recorded which). This clonotype originated in an adult woman who had mild COVID-19 (a few samples of this study predate the infection). The sample titles of this study are shuffled in the database, so cell type and time point are left out; the donor was told from shared clones. The chain employs TRBV5-1 and TRBJ2-7; the best D guess is TRBD1, with 5 bases matching. CDR3 loop: CASSSETVSYEQYF. The nucleotides read TGCGCCAGCAGCTCCGAGACAGTCTCCTACGAGCAGTACTTC.